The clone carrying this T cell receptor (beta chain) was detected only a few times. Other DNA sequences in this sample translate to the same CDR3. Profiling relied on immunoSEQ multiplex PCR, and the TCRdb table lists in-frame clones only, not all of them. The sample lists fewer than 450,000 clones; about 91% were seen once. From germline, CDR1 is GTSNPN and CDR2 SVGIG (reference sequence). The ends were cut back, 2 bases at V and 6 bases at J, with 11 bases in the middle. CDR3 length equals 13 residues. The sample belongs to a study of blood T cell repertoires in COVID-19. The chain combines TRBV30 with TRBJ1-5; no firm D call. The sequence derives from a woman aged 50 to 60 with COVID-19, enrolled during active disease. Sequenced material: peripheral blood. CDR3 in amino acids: CAWSLRVGQPQHF. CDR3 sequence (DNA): TGTGCCTGGAGTCTGAGGGTAGGTCAGCCCCAGCATTTT.